Shown below are 5 T cell receptor beta chains from a single sample sequenced in a study of identical twins (dated by TCRdb to the mid-2010s). Library preparation employed 5' RACE. The data were produced on an Illumina HiSeq 2000. TCRdb passed the public sequencing reads through fastp at Q25 and MiXCR, retaining productive beta sequences. One record per CDR3 amino acid sequence lists the most common genes and DNA. Within this sample are around 510,000 distinct CDR3 sequences, with 13% to 15% of them counted one time only. The leading ten clones occupy approximately 0.98% of the sample. The data also belong to a second study, concerning yellow fever vaccine responses in identical twins.

The sample consisted of CD4+ T cells sorted from blood. These TCRs come from a woman aged 18-29 years in good health.

V is TRBV4-1 and J is TRBJ2-3; D perhaps matches TRBD1 (5 bases). Trimming shortened V by 0 bases and J by 1 base, and 14 bases separated the two germline ends. The V gene's germline CDR1 is MGHRA and CDR2 YSYEKL. The CDR3 contains 17 residues. CDR3 loop: CASSQDRGPRGTDTQYF. Here the CDR3 DNA reads TGCGCCAGCAGCCAAGATAGGGGCCCGAGAGGCACAGATACGCAGTATTTT.

The rearrangement joins TRBV11-2 to TRBJ2-3, with 9 bases fitting TRBD2. V gave up 0 bases and J gave up 9 bases; unmatched junction bases: 4. Germline lookup yields CDR1 SGHAT and CDR2 FQNNGV. CDR3 size: 14 residues. Written as DNA, the CDR3 is TGTGCCAGCAGCTTAGAGGCTAGCGGGGCAACGCAGTATTTT. This encodes CASSLEASGATQYF. Using reference TRBV11-2 and TRBJ2-3 for the parts outside the CDR3, the full variable domain is EAGVAQSPRYKIIEKRQSVAFWCNPISGHATLYWYQQILGQGPKLLIQFQNNGVVDDSQLPKDRFSAERLKGVDSTLKIQPAKLEDSAVYLCASSLEASGATQYFGPGTRLTVL.

V and J are TRBV5-1 and TRBJ2-1, with 7 bases matching TRBD1. The CDR3 is made up of 16 amino acids. CDR1 SGHRS and CDR2 YFSETQ come from the germline V gene. V lost 5 bases to trimming and J lost 5 bases; unmatched junction nucleotides: 13. CDR3 protein: CASSSSPGQTNNEQFF. CDR3 sequence (DNA): TGCGCCAGCAGTTCGTCCCCGGGACAGACGAACAATGAGCAGTTCTTC. Filled out from reference TRBV5-1 and TRBJ2-1, the complete variable domain reads KAGVTQTPRYLIKTRGQQVTLSCSPISGHRSVSWYQQTPGQGLQFLFEYFSETQRNKGNFPGRFSGRQFSNSRSEMNVSTLELGDSALYLCASSSSPGQTNNEQFFGPGTRLTVL.

The V and J genes are TRBV24-1 and TRBJ2-7; D not certain. This CDR3 contains 11 residues. Germline V gene sequence: CDR1 KGHDR, CDR2 SFDVKD. The V end lost 4 bases, the J end lost 9 bases, and 9 bases lay between the germline ends. This CDR3 reads CATSEGIVQYF. CDR3 sequence (DNA): TGTGCCACCAGTGAGGGGATCGTGCAGTACTTC.

The rearrangement joins TRBV7-2 to TRBJ2-3; TRBD2 is a possible D gene (6 bases). There are 13 residues in the CDR3. Trimming removed 8 bases at V and 2 bases at J, with 11 bases between. Germline V gives CDR1 SGHTA, CDR2 FQGNSA. The CDR3 bases are TGTGCCAGCCTAGCGCCCAACACAGATACGCAGTATTTT. Its protein is CASLAPNTDTQYF.